The present T cell receptor (beta chain) was sequenced within a study of vaccination and CD4 T cells after COVID-19. Study summary: Four females and six males made up the convalescents, with two Hispanic.

The Oncomine TCR Beta short-read assay was applied to DNA of cultured CD4+ T cells. A single record per CDR3 protein comes from TCRdb applying MiXCR to the PCR reads. This table holds tens of thousands of distinct CDR3 sequences, 35% to 55% found once. Comment on this clonotype: The antigen is undetermined.

Regarding treatment: roughly 11-day PBMC culture with coronavirus spike peptide pools or control peptides (ViraFEST assay). The CDR3 extends over 15 amino acids. CDR1 and CDR2 from the germline V gene are LNHDA and SQIVND (reference sequence). The junction had 7 bases not matched to a gene; V was cut back by 4 bases and J by 7 bases. Sequenced input: CD4+ T cells from blood, cultured in vitro. The chain has TRBV19 and TRBJ2-1; TRBD2 matches 10 bases. The sequence derives from a human donor who had recovered from COVID-19. CDR3 nucleotide sequence: TGTGCCAGTAGTACAAGGAGCGGGGGGGTTAATGAGCAGTTCTTC. This gives the protein CASSTRSGGVNEQFF.